Listed below are T cell receptor beta chains from one sample, sequenced in a study of OX40 agonist ivuxolimab in advanced cancers. Sequenced by immunoSEQ multiplex PCR; TCRdb stores in-frame clones only, minus some. Of about 59,000 clones listed, around 93% were seen once; the top ten hold 20% to 30%. Sequencing was performed on CD4+ or CD8+ T cells sorted from blood, taken in a trial of the OX40 agonist ivuxolimab. The receptors were gathered from an adult with an advanced solid tumor such as melanoma, head and neck, liver or kidney cancer. Each CDR3 is given with its conserved first and last residue. D genes are given only for firm matches. A clone size is listed for some rows: how often the clone was seen (once, few, many), or a class if it is expanded.

v_gene	d_gene	abundance	j_gene	CDR3aa	CDR3nt
TRBV6-4	-	-	TRBJ2-1	CASSDSAGHEQFF	TGTGCCAGCAGTGACTCCGCAGGGCATGAGCAGTTCTTC
TRBV28	TRBD1	-	TRBJ1-5	CASSFHSDRGRRPQHF	TGTGCCAGCAGTTTTCATAGTGACAGGGGGCGGCGGCCCCAGCATTTT
TRBV6-5	-	once	TRBJ1-1	CATAIGLFNTEAFF	TGTGCCACCGCGATTGGGCTTTTTAACACTGAAGCTTTCTTT
TRBV19	-	-	TRBJ1-2	CASSIDLEFYGYTF	TGTGCCAGTAGTATAGATTTGGAATTTTATGGCTACACCTTC
TRBV6-6	-	-	TRBJ1-1	CASSYSGSTEAFF	TGTGCCAGCAGTTATTCTGGGAGCACTGAAGCTTTCTTT
TRBV9	-	-	TRBJ2-7	CASSAGIGPREQYF	TGTGCCAGCAGCGCTGGGATTGGCCCTCGCGAGCAGTACTTC
TRBV4-1	-	once	TRBJ1-4	CASSQDREKLFF	TGCGCCAGCAGCCAAGACAGGGAAAAACTGTTTTTT
TRBV6-5	-	-	TRBJ2-1	CASSRYSSSYNEQFF	TGTGCCAGCAGCCGCTATTCCAGCTCCTACAATGAGCAGTTCTTC
TRBV27	-	-	TRBJ1-5	CASREARFLPRDQPQHF	TGTGCCAGCAGGGAGGCAAGGTTTTTACCTCGCGACCAGCCCCAGCATTTT
TRBV9	-	-	TRBJ2-1	CASSRINNEQFF	TGTGCCAGCAGCAGGATCAACAATGAGCAGTTCTTC
TRBV2	TRBD1	-	TRBJ1-5	CASSQTGISNQPQHF	TGTGCCAGCAGTCAGACAGGGATAAGCAATCAGCCCCAGCATTTT
TRBV20-1	-	-	TRBJ2-2	CSASFPGELFF	TGCAGTGCTAGTTTCCCCGGGGAGCTGTTTTTT
TRBV19	TRBD2	-	TRBJ2-1	CASRPGTSGSNEQFF	TGTGCCAGTAGGCCCGGGACTAGCGGGTCCAATGAGCAGTTCTTC
TRBV5-6	-	-	TRBJ1-2	CASSLAGTNYGYTF	TGTGCCAGCAGCTTGGCGGGGACTAACTATGGCTACACCTTC
TRBV15	-	once	TRBJ2-7	CATSAARAYEQYF	TGTGCCACCAGCGCCGCCAGAGCCTACGAGCAGTACTTC
TRBV6-1	-	-	TRBJ1-1	CASHKQFLNTEAFF	TGTGCCAGCCATAAACAGTTCTTGAACACTGAAGCTTTCTTT
TRBV4-1	-	few	TRBJ1-1	CASSQDRGGPEAFF	TGCGCCAGCAGCCAAGACCGCGGCGGACCTGAAGCTTTCTTT
TRBV18	-	-	TRBJ2-7	CASSSDTDYEQYF	TGTGCCAGCTCATCGGATACGGACTACGAGCAGTACTTC
TRBV9	TRBD2	-	TRBJ2-1	CASSVEGRDEQFF	TGTGCCAGCAGCGTAGAGGGGAGGGATGAGCAGTTCTTC
TRBV19	-	once	TRBJ1-5	CASSIRDSNQPQHF	TGTGCCAGTAGTATTAGGGATAGCAATCAGCCCCAGCATTTT
TRBV30	-	-	TRBJ2-1	CAWDSGIRPDYHEQFF	TGTGCCTGGGATTCGGGGATAAGGCCGGACTACCATGAGCAGTTCTTC
TRBV6-5	-	-	TRBJ1-2	CASSYFQGYGYTF	TGTGCCAGCAGTTACTTTCAGGGTTATGGCTACACCTTC
TRBV30	-	-	TRBJ1-1	CAWSVSAGGKTEAFF	TGTGCCTGGAGCGTATCCGCGGGTGGAAAAACTGAAGCTTTCTTT
TRBV28	-	-	TRBJ1-4	CASSFYSGLTNEKLFF	TGTGCCAGCAGTTTTTATTCGGGGCTAACTAATGAAAAACTGTTTTTT
TRBV6-5	-	-	TRBJ2-2	CASSYAAALNTGELFF	TGTGCCAGCAGTTACGCCGCGGCCCTGAACACCGGGGAGCTGTTTTTT
TRBV6-5	-	-	TRBJ2-1	CASSSRLHYNEQFF	TGTGCCAGCAGTTCTCGACTTCACTACAATGAGCAGTTCTTC
TRBV7-9	-	-	TRBJ2-3	CASSLAQGGITDTQYF	TGTGCCAGCAGCTTAGCGCAGGGCGGGATCACAGATACGCAGTATTTT
TRBV30	-	-	TRBJ2-1	CAWESLDGGPYNEQFF	TGTGCCTGGGAGAGCCTTGACGGGGGACCTTACAATGAGCAGTTCTTC
TRBV5-4	-	-	TRBJ1-1	CASSRGNTEAFF	TGTGCCAGCAGCAGGGGGAATACTGAAGCTTTCTTT
TRBV2	TRBD2	-	TRBJ2-1	CAIYPGLVGNEQFF	TGTGCCATCTACCCGGGACTAGTTGGCAATGAGCAGTTCTTC
TRBV25-1	-	-	TRBJ2-3	CASSEVGGPWDTQYF	TGTGCCAGCAGTGAAGTAGGGGGGCCTTGGGATACGCAGTATTTT
TRBV30	-	-	TRBJ2-7	CAWSLEYEQYF	TGTGCCTGGAGTCTCGAATACGAGCAGTACTTC
TRBV28	-	-	TRBJ2-7	CASSPVPGDEQYF	TGTGCCAGCAGTCCTGTACCGGGGGACGAGCAGTACTTC
TRBV28	TRBD1	-	TRBJ1-2	CASSYDRGYGYTF	TGTGCCAGCAGCTACGACAGGGGATATGGCTACACCTTC
TRBV11-3	TRBD1	-	TRBJ2-2	CASSQGQGGPGELFF	TGTGCCAGCAGCCAGGGACAGGGAGGCCCCGGGGAGCTGTTTTTT
TRBV28	-	-	TRBJ1-6	CASSLYGSSPLHF	TGTGCCAGCAGTTTATATGGGAGTTCACCCCTCCACTTT
TRBV4-2	TRBD1	-	TRBJ1-2	CASSQRHRDRLGYTF	TGTGCCAGCAGCCAACGTCACAGGGACAGACTTGGCTACACCTTC
TRBV6-6	-	-	TRBJ2-1	CASIAGSTYNEQFF	TGTGCCAGCATTGCAGGATCCACCTACAATGAGCAGTTCTTC
TRBV7-9	-	-	TRBJ1-5	CASSPPGTEAGNQPQHF	TGTGCCAGCAGCCCCCCTGGGACTGAGGCAGGCAATCAGCCCCAGCATTTT
TRBV6-5	-	-	TRBJ1-1	CASRGGLPLNTEAFF	TGTGCCAGCAGGGGGGGACTGCCTCTGAACACTGAAGCTTTCTTT
TRBV28	TRBD1	-	TRBJ2-2	CASSPRQGAAQRTGELFF	TGTGCCAGCAGTCCAAGACAGGGCGCAGCGCAGAGGACCGGGGAGCTGTTTTTT
TRBV9	-	-	TRBJ1-1	CASSFSMNTEAFF	TGTGCCAGCAGCTTCTCAATGAACACTGAAGCTTTCTTT
TRBV7-9	TRBD1	-	TRBJ2-5	CASSPSGQGFLETQYF	TGTGCCAGCAGCCCGTCGGGACAGGGATTCTTAGAGACCCAGTACTTC
TRBV12-5	-	-	TRBJ2-3	CASGPSPHVAADTQYF	TGTGCTAGTGGTCCCAGTCCTCATGTGGCGGCAGATACGCAGTATTTT
TRBV4-3	TRBD1	-	TRBJ1-2	CASSYGTAYGYTF	TGCGCCAGCAGCTACGGGACAGCATATGGCTACACCTTC
TRBV5-8	-	-	TRBJ2-1	CASSLLAVYNEQFF	TGTGCCAGCAGCCTTCTAGCCGTTTACAATGAGCAGTTCTTC
TRBV27	-	once	TRBJ2-3	CASSLFSGADTQYF	TGTGCCAGCAGTTTATTTTCAGGGGCAGATACGCAGTATTTT
TRBV7-6	-	few	TRBJ1-1	CASSLGGGTEAFF	TGTGCCAGCAGCTTAGGAGGGGGCACTGAAGCTTTCTTT
TRBV4-1	TRBD1	-	TRBJ2-7	CASSQGDRVYEQYF	TGCGCCAGCAGCCAAGGGGACAGAGTCTACGAGCAGTACTTC
TRBV6-5	-	-	TRBJ2-5	CASSPGRQDGETQYF	TGTGCCAGCAGCCCAGGGAGACAGGACGGAGAGACCCAGTACTTC
TRBV7-9	-	-	TRBJ1-3	CASSHLTRISGNTIYF	TGTGCCAGCAGCCACCTAACTCGTATCTCTGGAAACACCATATATTTT